Listed below are T cell receptor beta chains from one sample, sequenced in a study of CD8 T cells in Susac syndrome. One entry per CDR3 protein, called by TCRdb with MiXCR from the immunoSEQ multiplex PCR reads. This table has 160,000 or so distinct CDR3 sequences, 92% appearing once. Sequenced sample: CD4+ T cells from PBMCs. These receptors all come from a human donor in good health. The CDR3 runs from the conserved cysteine through the conserved F or W. A D gene is named only where the DNA matches it firmly. Clone size is not always given. Where it is, it says once, few, many or a class for expanded clones.

cdr3_length	d_call	j_call	v_call	clone_size	cdr3_aa	cdr3_nt
15	.	TRBJ1-4	TRBV30	.	CAWTPRGPSNEKLFF	TGTGCCTGGACCCCCCGCGGGCCTAGTAATGAAAAACTGTTTTTT
15	.	TRBJ2-2	TRBV5-1	.	CASTPGSGSTGELFF	TGCGCCAGCACCCCTGGGTCCGGGAGCACCGGGGAGCTGTTTTTT
13	TRBD1	TRBJ2-3	TRBV12-3/TRBV12-4	.	CASSVGQGDTQYF	TGTGCCAGCAGTGTGGGACAGGGCGATACGCAGTATTTT
16	.	TRBJ2-1	TRBV7-9	.	CASSYQGGASYNEQFF	TGTGCCAGCAGCTATCAAGGGGGGGCCTCCTACAATGAGCAGTTCTTC
14	.	TRBJ2-1	TRBV15	.	CATSSQDRKNEQFF	TGTGCCACCAGCAGCCAGGACAGAAAGAATGAGCAGTTCTTC
14	.	TRBJ2-7	TRBV3-1	.	CASSPTDGRYEQYF	TGTGCCAGCAGCCCCACCGACGGGCGCTACGAGCAGTACTTC
16	.	TRBJ1-4	TRBV25-1	.	CASRDLVIPTGEKLFF	TGTGCCAGCAGGGACCTGGTGATCCCAACGGGGGAAAAACTGTTTTTT
16	.	TRBJ1-6	TRBV3-1	.	CASSQGGAGNNSPLHF	TGTGCCAGCAGCCAAGGAGGGGCAGGAAATAATTCACCCCTCCACTTT
13	TRBD1	TRBJ1-3	TRBV7-2	.	CASSLDRGNTIYF	TGTGCCAGCAGCTTGGACAGGGGAAACACCATATATTTT
13	.	TRBJ2-7	TRBV19	once	CASSPSTAQGQYF	TGTGCCAGTAGTCCCTCGACAGCGCAGGGGCAGTACTTC
13	TRBD1	TRBJ1-2	TRBV6-4	.	CASSRAGGYGYTF	TGTGCCAGCAGCCGGGCAGGGGGGTATGGCTACACCTTC
16	TRBD1	TRBJ1-1	TRBV5-1	.	CASSLAGGSANTEAFF	TGCGCCAGCAGCTTGGCAGGGGGAAGCGCGAACACTGAAGCTTTCTTT
15	TRBD2	TRBJ2-1	TRBV18	.	CASSGGTSGRNEQFF	TGTGCCAGCTCAGGGGGGACTAGCGGGAGAAATGAGCAGTTCTTC
14	TRBD1	TRBJ1-2	TRBV10-3	.	CAIARQGVGYGYTF	TGTGCCATCGCAAGACAGGGGGTCGGGTATGGCTACACCTTC
16	.	TRBJ1-4	TRBV5-1	once	CASRPHPQGGGEKLFF	TGCGCCAGCAGGCCCCATCCGCAGGGAGGAGGAGAAAAACTGTTTTTT
15	TRBD2	TRBJ2-7	TRBV28	.	CASSLAGTTNYEQYF	TGTGCCAGCAGTTTAGCCGGGACTACTAACTACGAGCAGTACTTC
16	TRBD2	TRBJ2-7	TRBV28	.	CASSLGGTSGSYEQYF	TGTGCCAGCAGTTTAGGTGGGACTAGCGGCTCCTACGAGCAGTACTTC
13	.	TRBJ1-1	TRBV18	.	CASSPLAGTEAFF	TGTGCCAGCTCACCCCTGGCGGGCACTGAAGCTTTCTTT